The 18 T cell receptor beta chains in this list originate from one sample, sequenced in a study of blood T cell repertoires in COVID-19. Profiling relied on immunoSEQ multiplex PCR, and the TCRdb table lists in-frame clones only, not all of them. The table records a few hundred thousand clones, 70% to 90% of them present only once. The sample taken for sequencing was peripheral blood. These receptors were taken from a man in his forties with acute or convalescent COVID-19.

J is TRBJ1-4 and V is TRBV7-9; TRBD1 might be the D (5 bases). Deletions cut 4 bases from V and 8 bases from J, with 14 bases between. The germline V gene has CDR1 SEHNR and CDR2 FQNEAQ (reference sequence). This CDR3 has 14 amino acids. CDR3 protein: CASSSWGDQEKLFF. The CDR3 DNA reads as TGTGCCAGCAGCTCCTGGGGGGACCAAGAAAAACTGTTTTTT.

CDR3 sequence reads: CASSHSSGGEFDTQYF. In nucleotides, the CDR3 is TGTGCCAGCAGCCATTCTTCGGGGGGGGAGTTTGATACGCAGTATTTT. The chain uses TRBV9 and TRBJ2-3, with 8 bases matching TRBD2. There are 16 residues in the CDR3. Germline lookup yields CDR1 SGDLS and CDR2 YYNGEE. The junction had 13 bases not matched to a gene; V was cut back by 4 bases and J by 6 bases.

V gene TRBV5-5 combines with J gene TRBJ1-5; 7 bases are shared with TRBD1. The CDR3 runs to 14 residues. Germline trimming cut 4 bases from V and 4 bases from J; bases unmatched to any gene: 5. CDR1 SGHKS and CDR2 YYEKEE come from the germline V gene (reference sequence). In nucleotides, the CDR3 is TGTGCCAGCAGCCAGACAGGGTTAAATCAGCCCCAGCATTTT. Protein: CASSQTGLNQPQHF.

V and J are TRBV5-1 and TRBJ2-2; 9 bases match TRBD2. There are 14 residues in the CDR3. V trimming: 5 bases; J trimming: 4 bases; junction bases outside the gene matches: 3. Germline CDR1 is SGHRS and CDR2 is YFSETQ. The CDR3 coding sequence is TGCGCCAGCAGGCCGCGGGAGGGCACCGGGGAGCTGTTTTTT. This codes for CASRPREGTGELFF.

The V and J genes are TRBV7-9 and TRBJ2-3; D remains ambiguous. This CDR3 has 13 amino acids. V was pared by 5 bases and J by 5 bases, with 11 bases between. Germline V gene data show CDR1 as SEHNR and CDR2 as FQNEAQ (reference sequence). CDR3 loop: CASSPLRVDTQYF. CDR3 bases: TGTGCCAGCAGCCCACTCCGGGTAGATACGCAGTATTTT.

The chain carries TRBV7-3 and TRBJ2-2, with 8 bases aligning to TRBD1. Germline values: CDR1 SGHTA, CDR2 FQGTGA. The junction had 8 bases not matched to a gene; V was cut back by 2 bases and J by 9 bases. The CDR3 is 15 amino acids. The CDR3 spells CASSLGRGRFRELFF. Here the CDR3 DNA reads TGTGCCAGCAGCTTAGGCAGGGGGCGCTTCCGGGAGCTGTTTTTT.

V gene TRBV5-1 combines with J gene TRBJ2-4; TRBD2 might be the D (5 bases). Trimming left V 5 bases short and J 9 bases short, with 18 bases between. The CDR3 runs to 14 residues. Germline CDR1 is SGHRS and CDR2 is YFSETQ. This chain's CDR3 is CASRPLEGFTIQYF. CDR3 bases: TGCGCCAGCAGACCACTAGAAGGGTTTACCATTCAGTACTTC.

DNA of the CDR3: TGCGCCAGCAGCTTATCAGGGGGCGTGGGCACAGATACGCAGTATTTT. It codes for CASSLSGGVGTDTQYF. This chain uses TRBV5-1 with TRBJ2-3; 8 bases fit TRBD1. This CDR3 has 16 amino acids. J gave up 1 base and V 2 bases, and 6 bases lay outside the gene matches. CDR1 is SGHRS, CDR2 YFSETQ, per germline.

This clone was detected only once. The chain is built from TRBV5-1 and TRBJ1-1; no definite D call. The V gene's germline CDR1 is SGHRS and CDR2 YFSETQ. The ends were cut back, 0 bases at V and 4 bases at J, with 10 bases in the middle. The CDR3 is 14 residues long. CDR3 protein: CASSLGGEGTEAFF. CDR3 bases: TGCGCCAGCAGCTTGGGTGGAGAGGGCACTGAAGCTTTCTTT. Filled out from reference TRBV5-1 and TRBJ1-1, the complete variable domain reads KAGVTQTPRYLIKTRGQQVTLSCSPISGHRSVSWYQQTPGQGLQFLFEYFSETQRNKGNFPGRFSGRQFSNSRSEMNVSTLELGDSALYLCASSLGGEGTEAFFGQGTRLTVV.

The chain employs TRBV9 and TRBJ1-1; D remains unclear. The CDR3 sequence is 14 residues long. V lost 4 bases to trimming and J lost 2 bases, with 12 bases between them. CDR1 is SGDLS and CDR2 is YYNGEE in the germline V gene. The CDR3: CASSRESYNTEAFF. The CDR3 DNA reads TGTGCCAGCAGCCGAGAAAGCTACAACACTGAAGCTTTCTTT. The full variable domain, completed using reference TRBV9 and TRBJ1-1, is DSGVTQTPKHLITATGQRVTLRCSPRSGDLSVYWYQQSLDQGLQFLIQYYNGEERAKGNILERFSAQQFPDLHSELNLSSLELGDSALYFCASSRESYNTEAFFGQGTRLTVV.

In this sample, this clone turned up once. This rearrangement joins TRBV5-1 to TRBJ1-4; D is perhaps TRBD1 (5 bases). CDR1 and CDR2 (germline): SGHRS, YFSETQ. Between the trimmed V and J ends, which lost 8 bases and 6 bases, there was a span of 17 bases. The length of the CDR3 is 14 residues. In DNA, the CDR3 is TGCGCCAGTACCAGGGCGGGGCAGGATGAAAAACTGTTTTTT. Residues: CASTRAGQDEKLFF.

The rearrangement uses TRBV30 and TRBJ1-3; 7 bases map to TRBD1. V lost 4 bases, J lost 4 bases, and 7 bases stayed unmatched. This CDR3 region has 14 residues. Germline V gives CDR1 GTSNPN, CDR2 SVGIG (reference sequence). CDR3 DNA: TGTGCCTGGACATCGACAGGGTGGGGAAACACCATATATTTT. Protein sequence: CAWTSTGWGNTIYF.

The chain employs TRBV9 and TRBJ1-1; D remains unclear. This CDR3 has 14 amino acids. CDR1 is SGDLS, CDR2 YYNGEE, per germline. Trimming removed 0 bases at V and 7 bases at J, with 13 bases between. The DNA of the CDR3 is TGTGCCAGCAGCGTAGATGCGGTGTCCGGTGAAGCTTTCTTT. This encodes CASSVDAVSGEAFF. Full variable domain (outside the CDR3, taken from reference TRBV9 and TRBJ1-1): DSGVTQTPKHLITATGQRVTLRCSPRSGDLSVYWYQQSLDQGLQFLIQYYNGEERAKGNILERFSAQQFPDLHSELNLSSLELGDSALYFCASSVDAVSGEAFFGQGTRLTVV.

The chain is built from TRBV24-1 and TRBJ2-1; D remains unclear. The germline V and J ends were trimmed by 12 bases and 10 bases, with 12 bases remaining between them. This CDR3 is built from 10 residues. Germline CDR1 is KGHDR and CDR2 is SFDVKD. CDR3: CAPDRVEQFF. CDR3 bases: TGTGCCCCAGACCGGGTGGAGCAGTTCTTC.

The chain joins TRBV30 to TRBJ1-1; the match to TRBD1 covers 7 bases. Germline V gene lookup returns CDR1 GTSNPN and CDR2 SVGIG (reference sequence). The CDR3 loop spans 13 amino acids. The trim removed 4 bases at V and 4 bases at J, leaving 6 bases unmatched. CDR3 DNA sequence: TGTGCCTGGATCCTACCAGGGGGCACTGAAGCTTTCTTT. Translation gives CAWILPGGTEAFF.

This clone was counted between two and nine times. The chain combines TRBV29-1 with TRBJ1-2; D gene ambiguous. CDR3 length equals 13 residues. Germline V gene data show CDR1 as SQVTM and CDR2 as ANQGSEA. Trimming removed 4 bases at V and 1 base at J, with 10 bases between. This CDR3 reads CSVGEGVNYGYTF. CDR3 bases: TGCAGCGTTGGGGAGGGAGTTAACTATGGCTACACCTTC.

The chain employs TRBV2 and TRBJ2-3, with a weak D call TRBD2 (5 bases). Trimming removed 7 bases from V and 15 bases from J, with 26 bases in between. The CDR3 covers 14 residues. Germline lookup yields CDR1 SNHLY and CDR2 FYNNEI. The chain's CDR3 is CASTPPTKGARVYF. CDR3 DNA: TGTGCCAGCACACCGCCGACCAAGGGAGCCCGAGTCTATTTT.

This clone was observed once. This chain uses TRBV10-1 with TRBJ1-1; TRBD1 might be the D (6 bases). From germline, CDR1 is WNHNN and CDR2 SYGVQD (reference sequence). V was shortened by 7 bases and J by 2 bases, with 11 bases between the two germline ends. The CDR3 contains 13 residues. The CDR3 loop reads CASKMDRNTEAFF. The CDR3 DNA sequence: TGCGCCAGCAAGATGGACAGAAACACTGAAGCTTTCTTT.